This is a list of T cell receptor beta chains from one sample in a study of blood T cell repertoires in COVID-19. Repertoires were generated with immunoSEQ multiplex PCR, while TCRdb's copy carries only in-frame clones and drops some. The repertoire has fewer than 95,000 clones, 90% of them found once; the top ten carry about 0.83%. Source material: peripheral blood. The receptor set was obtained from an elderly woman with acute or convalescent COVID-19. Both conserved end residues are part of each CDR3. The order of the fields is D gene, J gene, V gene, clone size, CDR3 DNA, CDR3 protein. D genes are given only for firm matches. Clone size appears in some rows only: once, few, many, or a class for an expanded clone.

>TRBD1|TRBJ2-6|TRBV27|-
TGTGCCAGCAGTTCCCTTCAGGGACAGTCCCTTAGGGGGGCCAACGTCCTGACTTTC
CASSSLQGQSLRGANVLTF
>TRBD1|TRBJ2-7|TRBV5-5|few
TGTGCCAGCAGCTTCGGGACAGAGTTCTCCTACGAGCAGTACTTC
CASSFGTEFSYEQYF
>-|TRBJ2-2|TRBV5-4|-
TGTGCCAGCAGCTTGGTACAGGCCGGGGAGCTGTTTTTT
CASSLVQAGELFF
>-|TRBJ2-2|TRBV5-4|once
TGTGCCAGCAGCCCCGGGCGGGAGAACACCGGGGAGCTGTTTTTT
CASSPGRENTGELFF
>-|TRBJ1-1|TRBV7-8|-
TGTGCCAGCTTCAAAGACATGAACACTGAAGCTTTCTTT
CASFKDMNTEAFF
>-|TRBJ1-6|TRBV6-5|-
TGTGCCAGCAGTCTTACAGGGTCTAATTCACCCCTCCACTTT
CASSLTGSNSPLHF
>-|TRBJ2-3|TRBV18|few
TGTGCCAGCTCAACCGATGGCGGGGAATACTATTTT
CASSTDGGEYYF
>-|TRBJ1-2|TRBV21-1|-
TGTGCCAGCAGCAAAGTAAAACAGGGTATAGGCTACACCTTC
CASSKVKQGIGYTF
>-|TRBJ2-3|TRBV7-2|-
TGTGCCAGCAGCTTAGGAATACCGGGGGTGGATACGCAGTATTTT
CASSLGIPGVDTQYF
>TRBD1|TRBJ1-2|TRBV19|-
TGTGCCAGTAGTATAGGGACCCTACAGGGGAGCTACACCTTC
CASSIGTLQGSYTF
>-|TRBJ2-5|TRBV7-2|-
TGTGCCAGCAGCTCCGGCAGTGCCACCAGGGAGACCCAGTACTTC
CASSSGSATRETQYF
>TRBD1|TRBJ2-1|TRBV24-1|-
TGTGCCACCAGTGAGGACAGGTACAATGAGCAGTTCTTC
CATSEDRYNEQFF
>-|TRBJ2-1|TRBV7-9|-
TGTGCCAGCAGCCCCCGAGCATCCTACAATGAGCAGTTCTTC
CASSPRASYNEQFF
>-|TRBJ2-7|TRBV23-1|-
TGCGCCAGCTCCGTCTACGAGCAGTACTTC
CASSVYEQYF
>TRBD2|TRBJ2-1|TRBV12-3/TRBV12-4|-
TGTGCCAGCAGTCAGCGGGAGGGCAGCGAGCAGTTCTTC
CASSQREGSEQFF
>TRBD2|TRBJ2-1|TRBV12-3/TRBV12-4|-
TGTGCCAGCAGACTAGCGGGAGGGCCGAGTGAGTTCTTC
CASRLAGGPSEFF
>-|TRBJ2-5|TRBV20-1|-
TGCAGTGCTTACCCGGAAGAGACCCAGTACTTC
CSAYPEETQYF
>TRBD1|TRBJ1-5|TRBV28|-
TGTGCCAGCAGGGGCCGGGACAGTCCTAATCAGCCCCAGCATTTT
CASRGRDSPNQPQHF
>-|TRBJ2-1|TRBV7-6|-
TGTGCCAGCAGCTTTTCACGGGGGGCGGGCGAGCAGTTCTTC
CASSFSRGAGEQFF
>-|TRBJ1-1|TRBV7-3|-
TGTGCCAGCAGCCCCGGCTCAGGCCCTTATACTGAAGCTTTCTTT
CASSPGSGPYTEAFF
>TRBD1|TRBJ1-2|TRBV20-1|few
TGCAGTGCTAGTTTCGCGCCAGGGGGTATGGGCTACACCTTC
CSASFAPGGMGYTF
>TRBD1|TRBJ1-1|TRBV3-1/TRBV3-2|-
TGTGCCAGCAGCAACCCAGGGGGGACTGAAGCTTTCTTT
CASSNPGGTEAFF
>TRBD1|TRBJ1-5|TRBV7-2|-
TGTGCCAGCAGCGCGAGGACAGGAGCCTTCAATCAGCCCCAGCATTTT
CASSARTGAFNQPQHF
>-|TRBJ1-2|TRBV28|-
TGTGCCAGCAGTTTTGAGGGTTGGAGGGATGGTGGCTACACCTTC
CASSFEGWRDGGYTF
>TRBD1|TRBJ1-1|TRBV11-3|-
TGTGCCAGCTCCGCCGGGACAGCCAACACTGAAGCTTTCTTT
CASSAGTANTEAFF
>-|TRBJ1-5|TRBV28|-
TGTGCCAGCAGTTTTCAGGGCAATCAGCCCCAGCATTTT
CASSFQGNQPQHF
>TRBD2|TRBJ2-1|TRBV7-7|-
TGTGCCAGCAGCTTAGGACTAGCGGCCAACAATGAGCAGTTCTTC
CASSLGLAANNEQFF